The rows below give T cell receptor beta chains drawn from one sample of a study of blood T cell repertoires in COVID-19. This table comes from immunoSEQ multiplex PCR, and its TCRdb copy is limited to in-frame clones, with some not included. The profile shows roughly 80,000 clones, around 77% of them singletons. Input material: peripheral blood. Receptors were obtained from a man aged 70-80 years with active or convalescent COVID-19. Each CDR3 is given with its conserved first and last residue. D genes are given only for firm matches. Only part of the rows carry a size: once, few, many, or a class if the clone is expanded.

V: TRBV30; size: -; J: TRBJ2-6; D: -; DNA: TGTGCCTGGAGAGAGCCTGTGGCCAACGTCCTGACTTTC; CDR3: CAWREPVANVLTF
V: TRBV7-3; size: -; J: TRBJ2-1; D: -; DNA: TGTGCCAGCAGCCTTCCTTACACACCACAGTTCTTC; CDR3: CASSLPYTPQFF
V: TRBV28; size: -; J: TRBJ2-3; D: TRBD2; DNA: TGTGCCAGCAGTGCCCCTAGCGGGGGGGACGTCAACACGCAGTATTTT; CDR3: CASSAPSGGDVNTQYF
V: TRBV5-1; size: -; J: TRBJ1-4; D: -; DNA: TGCGCCAGCAGCTTGCAGGGCACTAATGAAAAACTGTTTTTT; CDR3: CASSLQGTNEKLFF
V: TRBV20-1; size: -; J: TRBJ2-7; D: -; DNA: TGCAGTGCTAGTCCTCAGATAGGCCCTAGCTCCTACGAGCAGTACTTC; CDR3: CSASPQIGPSSYEQYF
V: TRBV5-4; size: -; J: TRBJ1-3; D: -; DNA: TGTGCCAGCAGCTTGGGACAGGCTGGAAACACCATATATTTT; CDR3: CASSLGQAGNTIYF
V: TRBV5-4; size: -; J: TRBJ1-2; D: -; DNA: TGTGCCAGCAGCTGGGAACCAACAGGGTTCTATGGCTACACCTTC; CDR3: CASSWEPTGFYGYTF
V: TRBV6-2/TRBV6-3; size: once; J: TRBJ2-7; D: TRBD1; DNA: TGTGCCAGCAGCCGGACAGGGGAACAGCAGTACTTC; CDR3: CASSRTGEQQYF
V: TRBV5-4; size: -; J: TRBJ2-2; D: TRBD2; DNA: TGTGCCAGCAGATCTACGCTAGCGGCGAACACCGGGGAGCTGTTTTTT; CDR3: CASRSTLAANTGELFF
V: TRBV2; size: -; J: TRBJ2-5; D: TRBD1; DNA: TGTGCCAGCAGCATGGGACAGATCCAAGAGACCCAGTACTTC; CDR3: CASSMGQIQETQYF
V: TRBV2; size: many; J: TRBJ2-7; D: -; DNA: TGTGCCAGCACTTTGGGGGGTCCTCCCTACGAGCAGTACTTC; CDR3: CASTLGGPPYEQYF
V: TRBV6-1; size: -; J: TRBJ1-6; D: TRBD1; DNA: TGTGCCAGCAGTGAACTGACAGGGAGGAATTCACCCCTCCACTTT; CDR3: CASSELTGRNSPLHF
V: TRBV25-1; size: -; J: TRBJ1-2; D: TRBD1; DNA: TGTGCCAGCAGGGACAGGGTATATGGCTACACCTTC; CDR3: CASRDRVYGYTF
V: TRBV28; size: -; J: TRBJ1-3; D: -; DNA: TGTGCCAGCAGTTTACAATCTGGAAACACCATATATTTT; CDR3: CASSLQSGNTIYF
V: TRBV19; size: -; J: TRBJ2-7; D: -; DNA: TGTGCCAGTAGCCCCGGCGGGGTTAGATCCTACGAGCAGTACTTC; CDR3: CASSPGGVRSYEQYF
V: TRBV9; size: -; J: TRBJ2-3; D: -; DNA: TGTGCCAGCAGCGCGGACACAGGGACGGGCACAGATACGCAGTATTTT; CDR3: CASSADTGTGTDTQYF
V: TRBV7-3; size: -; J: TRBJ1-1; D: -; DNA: TGTGCCAGCAGCACCAGCGCCAACACTGAAGCTTTCTTT; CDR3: CASSTSANTEAFF
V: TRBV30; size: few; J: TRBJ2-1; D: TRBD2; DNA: TGTGCCTTCGAGCGGGGGGGCCGCAATGAGCAGTTCTTC; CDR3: CAFERGGRNEQFF
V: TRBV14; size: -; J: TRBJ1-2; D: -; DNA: TGTGCCAGCAGCCACATTCAGGCCGGGAGCTATGGCTACACCTTC; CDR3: CASSHIQAGSYGYTF
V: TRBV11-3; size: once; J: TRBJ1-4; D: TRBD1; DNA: TGTGCCAGCAGCCCCACAGGGGGCGCAGGAACTAATGAAAAACTGTTTTTT; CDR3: CASSPTGGAGTNEKLFF
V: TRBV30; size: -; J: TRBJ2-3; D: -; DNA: TGTGCCTGGGGGCTTGGCGGGGGCACAGATACGCAGTATTTT; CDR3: CAWGLGGGTDTQYF
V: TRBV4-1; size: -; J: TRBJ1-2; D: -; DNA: TGCGCCAGCCTTGGGGCCAGGGACTTGAACTATGGCTACACCTTC; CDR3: CASLGARDLNYGYTF
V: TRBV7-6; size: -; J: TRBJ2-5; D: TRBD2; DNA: TGTGCCAGCAGCAATCCCTGGACTAGCGGGGGGCGTGAGACCCAGTACTTC; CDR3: CASSNPWTSGGRETQYF
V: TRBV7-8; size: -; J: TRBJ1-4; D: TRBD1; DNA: TGTGCCAGCAGCGCCCGACAGGGTTTTAATGAAAAACTGTTTTTT; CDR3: CASSARQGFNEKLFF
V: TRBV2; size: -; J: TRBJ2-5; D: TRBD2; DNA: TGTGCCAGCCGGGGGGGCCTAATCCAAGAGACCCAGTACTTC; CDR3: CASRGGLIQETQYF
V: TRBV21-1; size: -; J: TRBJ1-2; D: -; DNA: TGTGCCAGCTTCGGGAACGTCGGCTACACCTTC; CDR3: CASFGNVGYTF
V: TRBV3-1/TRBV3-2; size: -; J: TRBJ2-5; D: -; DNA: TGTGCCAGCAGCCAATCGAGGTGGACCCAGTACTTC; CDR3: CASSQSRWTQYF
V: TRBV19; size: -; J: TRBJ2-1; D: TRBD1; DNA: TGTGCCAGTAGACCCCAGGACAGGAACAATGAGCAGTTCTTC; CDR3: CASRPQDRNNEQFF
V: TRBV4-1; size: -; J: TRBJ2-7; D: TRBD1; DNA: TGCGCCAGCAGCCTCGTCGGGACAGGGGCCTACGAGCAGTACTTC; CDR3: CASSLVGTGAYEQYF
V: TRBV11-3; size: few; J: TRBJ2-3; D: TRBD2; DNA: TGTGCCAGCAGTACCCCGGGACTAGAGACAGATACGCAGTATTTT; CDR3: CASSTPGLETDTQYF
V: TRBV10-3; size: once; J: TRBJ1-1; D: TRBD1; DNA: TGTGCCGTCAGGGGGCAGGACACTGAAGCTTTCTTT; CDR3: CAVRGQDTEAFF
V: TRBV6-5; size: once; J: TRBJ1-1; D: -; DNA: TGTGCCAGCAACCTTAATCAGGGGAACACTGAAGCTTTCTTT; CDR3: CASNLNQGNTEAFF
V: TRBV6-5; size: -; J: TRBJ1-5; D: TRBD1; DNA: TGTGCCATCTTCGACAGGGCTCACAATCAGCCCCAGCATTTT; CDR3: CAIFDRAHNQPQHF
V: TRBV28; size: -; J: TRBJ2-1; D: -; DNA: TGTGCCACAAACTTGGGGGGGCTACAGAAGCAGTTCTTC; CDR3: CATNLGGLQKQFF
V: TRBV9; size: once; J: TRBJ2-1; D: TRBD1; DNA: TGTGCCAGCAGCGCGACGGGACAGGGTTACAATGAGCAGTTCTTC; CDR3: CASSATGQGYNEQFF
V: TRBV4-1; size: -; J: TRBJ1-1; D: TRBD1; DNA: TGCGCCAGCAGCCAGGAAAGGACAGGGCAACGGAACACTGAAGCTTTCTTT; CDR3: CASSQERTGQRNTEAFF
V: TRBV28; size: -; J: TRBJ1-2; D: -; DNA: TGTGCCAGCAGTTTAAGCGGGGAGACTTATGGCTACACCTTC; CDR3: CASSLSGETYGYTF
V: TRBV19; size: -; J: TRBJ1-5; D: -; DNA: TGTGCCAGTAGTATGGGCGGAGGAGGAAATCAGCCCCAGCATTTT; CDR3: CASSMGGGGNQPQHF
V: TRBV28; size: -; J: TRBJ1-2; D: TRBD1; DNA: TGTGCCAGCCGCCAGATAGACAGGGATGGCTACACCTTC; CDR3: CASRQIDRDGYTF
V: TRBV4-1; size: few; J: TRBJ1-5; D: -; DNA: TGCGCCAGCAGCCAAGAGGGGGCCGGTTTCGGTCTTCAGCCCCAGCATTTT; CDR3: CASSQEGAGFGLQPQHF
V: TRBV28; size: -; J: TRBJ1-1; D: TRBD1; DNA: TGTGCCAGCAGTTCATCAAACAGGGGTGGAAACACTGAAGCTTTCTTT; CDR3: CASSSSNRGGNTEAFF
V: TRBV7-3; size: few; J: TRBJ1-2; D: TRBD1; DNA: TGTGCCAGCAGCCGCATGGACAGGCGGTGGTATGGCTACACCTTC; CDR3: CASSRMDRRWYGYTF
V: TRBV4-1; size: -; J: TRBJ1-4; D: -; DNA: TGCGCCAGCAGCCTTGGGCGGGCAGGGGCCGGTGAAAAACTGTTTTTT; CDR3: CASSLGRAGAGEKLFF
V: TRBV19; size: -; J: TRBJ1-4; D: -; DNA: TGTGCCAGTATGCGGGGAACGGCAACTAATGAAAAACTGTTTTTT; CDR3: CASMRGTATNEKLFF
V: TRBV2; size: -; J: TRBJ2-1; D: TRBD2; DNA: TGTGCCAGCAGCCAAGGGACTAGCGGGGGGGACGAGCAGTTCTTC; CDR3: CASSQGTSGGDEQFF
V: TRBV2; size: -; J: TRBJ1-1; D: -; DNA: TGTGCCAGCAGTAACAGGGCAGACACTGAAGCTTTCTTT; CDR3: CASSNRADTEAFF
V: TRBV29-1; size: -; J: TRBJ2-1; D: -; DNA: TGCAGCGTTGAAGATCACAGCCGGAACCTCAATGAGCAGTTCTTC; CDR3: CSVEDHSRNLNEQFF
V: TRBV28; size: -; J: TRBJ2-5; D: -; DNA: TGTGCCAGCAGTTTATGGACAGGCGGTCAAGAGACCCAGTACTTC; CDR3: CASSLWTGGQETQYF
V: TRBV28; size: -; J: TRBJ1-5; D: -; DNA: TGTGCCAGCTGCAGGGGCAATCAGCCCCAGCATTTT; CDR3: CASCRGNQPQHF
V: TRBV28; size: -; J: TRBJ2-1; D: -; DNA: TGTGCCAGCAGTTTGTACAGCTCCTACAATGAGCAGTTCTTC; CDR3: CASSLYSSYNEQFF
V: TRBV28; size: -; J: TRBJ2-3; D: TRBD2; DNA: TGTGCCAGCAATGGGCTAGCGGGCACAGATACGCAGTATTTT; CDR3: CASNGLAGTDTQYF
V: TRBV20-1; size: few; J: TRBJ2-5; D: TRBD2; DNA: TGCAGTGCTAGTAGGGGACTAGCACGTGAGACCCAGTACTTC; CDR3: CSASRGLARETQYF
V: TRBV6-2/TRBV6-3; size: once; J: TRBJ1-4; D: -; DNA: TGTGCCAGCAGTTCCGCGGGGGCAACTAATGAAAAACTGTTTTTT; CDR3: CASSSAGATNEKLFF
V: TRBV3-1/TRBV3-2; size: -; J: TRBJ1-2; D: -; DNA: TGTGCCAGCAGCCAAGATCCGGACCATAGGGGCTATGGCTACACCTTC; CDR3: CASSQDPDHRGYGYTF
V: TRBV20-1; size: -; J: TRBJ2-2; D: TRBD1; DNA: TGCAGTGCTAGTAAGGGGGCGGAAGGGACCGGGGAGCTGTTTTTT; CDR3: CSASKGAEGTGELFF
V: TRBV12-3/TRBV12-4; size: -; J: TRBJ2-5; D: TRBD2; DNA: TGTGCCAGCGGGACTAGGAAAGAGACCCAGTACTTC; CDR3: CASGTRKETQYF
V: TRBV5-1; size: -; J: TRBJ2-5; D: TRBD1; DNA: TGCGCCAGCAGCTCAACCCCCAGGGGGCACGAGACCCAGTACTTC; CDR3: CASSSTPRGHETQYF
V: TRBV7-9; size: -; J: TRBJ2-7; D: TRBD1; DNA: TGTGCCAGCAGCTCCGGGACAGGGAATTCTAACGAGCAGTACTTC; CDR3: CASSSGTGNSNEQYF